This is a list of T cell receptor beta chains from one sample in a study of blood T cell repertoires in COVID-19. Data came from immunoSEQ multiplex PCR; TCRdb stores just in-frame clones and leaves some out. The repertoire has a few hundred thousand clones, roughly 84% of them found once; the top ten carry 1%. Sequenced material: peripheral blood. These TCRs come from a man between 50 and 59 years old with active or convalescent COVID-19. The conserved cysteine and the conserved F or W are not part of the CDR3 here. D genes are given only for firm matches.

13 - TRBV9 RPYSLPGGIYGYT
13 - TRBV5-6 ASSQSGAWDYGYT
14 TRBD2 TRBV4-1 ASSPSSGSPPYEQY
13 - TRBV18 ASSPSRDYNQPQH
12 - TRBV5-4 ASSLAGSYNEQF
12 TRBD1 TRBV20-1 SASKKQGATEAF
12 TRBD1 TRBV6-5 ASSRTGFFEKLF
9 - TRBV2 ASQRDEKLF
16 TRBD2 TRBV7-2 ASSLYPRTSGKHYEQY
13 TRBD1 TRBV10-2 ASSRWDRTNEKLF
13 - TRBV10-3 AISATGLEYNEQF
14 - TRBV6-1 ASSEAHSPSTYEQY
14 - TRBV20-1 SASPLSGGPTDTQY
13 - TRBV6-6 ASSAGRATNEKLF
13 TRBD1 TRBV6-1 ASSEGTGGSYGYT
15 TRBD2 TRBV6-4 ASRPRYLAGGGDEQY
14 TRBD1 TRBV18 ASSPPGDRGAKTQY
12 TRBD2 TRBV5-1 ASSPGTSGNEQF
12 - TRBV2 ASSVRGIGTEAF
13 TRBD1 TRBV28 ASSFSQGANEKLF
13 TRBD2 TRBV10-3 AISDQSSGIETQY
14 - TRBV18 ASSPWAQNMNTEAF
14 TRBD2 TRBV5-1 ASSLERSGAYNEQF
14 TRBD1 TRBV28 ASSPADRDRAYEQY
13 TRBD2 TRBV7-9 ASSPLAGGPTEQF
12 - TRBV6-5 ASSRTRTYNEQF
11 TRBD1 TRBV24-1 ATSDRGRPGYT
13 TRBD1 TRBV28 ASSLLQTGGGRVF
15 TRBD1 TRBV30 AWSVAGGNFNPWPLH
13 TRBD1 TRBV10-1 ASSPTGGPNSPLH
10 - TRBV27 ASSLEGNEQF
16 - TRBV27 ASSSNWRESASRYEQY
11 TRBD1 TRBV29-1 SVDPGQGDGYT
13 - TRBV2 ASTYGGPGIYGYT
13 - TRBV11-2 ASSFPTGGVDGYT
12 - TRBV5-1 ASSAGAGNNEQF
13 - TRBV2 ASRDSHPTNEKLF
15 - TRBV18 ASSPLPDRSSGNTIY
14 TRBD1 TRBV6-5 ASSYSGGQGFYEQY
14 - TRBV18 ASSPTSRRGTEGVF
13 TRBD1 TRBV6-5 ASRGQGRPGNTIY
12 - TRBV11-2 ASRARGDLDTQY
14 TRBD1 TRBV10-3 AISDGTGRFGETQY
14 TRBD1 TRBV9 ASSPRQGRPLEGYT
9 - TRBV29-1 SVGGSDGYT
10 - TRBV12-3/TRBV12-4 ASSSRLHEQN
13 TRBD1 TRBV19 ASSTGQGNTGELF
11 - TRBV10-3 ATGRDTNTEAF